The sequence of this T cell receptor beta chain was determined in a study of shared T cell receptors in the human thymus. In this sample, this clone turned up a few times. Trimming cost V 6 bases and J 2 bases, with 19 bases left between them. Per germline, CDR1 MNHEY and CDR2 SMNVEV (reference sequence). The CDR3 has 16 amino acids. Here immunoSEQ multiplex PCR was the method, and the copy in TCRdb shows in-frame clones only, minus some. The table shows over 65,000 clones, with 90% to 95% occurring only once. The sequencing sample was made of thymocytes. V is TRBV27 and J is TRBJ1-1; D ambiguous. The receptor was derived from a human donor. The CDR3 here is CASRTNRKGPNTEAFF. DNA for the CDR3: TGTGCCAGCAGGACTAATCGCAAGGGCCCTAACACTGAAGCTTTCTTT.